This record covers a single T cell receptor beta chain. Antigen: not known. A split of CD4+ cells into CD45RA+ naive and CD45RA-negative memory subsets was performed. Method: immunoSEQ multiplex PCR; TCRdb's copy keeps in-frame clones and lacks some. The table shows hundreds of thousands of clones, with more than 95% occurring only once. The data were obtained in a study of shared clonotypes between healthy human individuals. General study results and limits: Sequencing of the sorted subsets was shown by rarefaction to be incomplete despite large depth.

The germline CDR1 and CDR2 sequences are SGHTA and FQGNSA. The V gene lost 6 bases and the J gene lost 3 bases, with 11 bases spanning the gap. CDR3 length: 14 amino acids. The receptor was derived from a woman aged 25 to 39 in good health. The J gene is TRBJ1-4, the V gene TRBV7-2; no clear D gene. The sample comprised naive CD4+ T cells sorted from blood. Subset of the sample: CD45RA+ positively selected. The CDR3 DNA follows: TGTGCCAGCAGTACGGAGGTGGCTAATGAAAAACTGTTTTTT. Its translation is CASSTEVANEKLFF.